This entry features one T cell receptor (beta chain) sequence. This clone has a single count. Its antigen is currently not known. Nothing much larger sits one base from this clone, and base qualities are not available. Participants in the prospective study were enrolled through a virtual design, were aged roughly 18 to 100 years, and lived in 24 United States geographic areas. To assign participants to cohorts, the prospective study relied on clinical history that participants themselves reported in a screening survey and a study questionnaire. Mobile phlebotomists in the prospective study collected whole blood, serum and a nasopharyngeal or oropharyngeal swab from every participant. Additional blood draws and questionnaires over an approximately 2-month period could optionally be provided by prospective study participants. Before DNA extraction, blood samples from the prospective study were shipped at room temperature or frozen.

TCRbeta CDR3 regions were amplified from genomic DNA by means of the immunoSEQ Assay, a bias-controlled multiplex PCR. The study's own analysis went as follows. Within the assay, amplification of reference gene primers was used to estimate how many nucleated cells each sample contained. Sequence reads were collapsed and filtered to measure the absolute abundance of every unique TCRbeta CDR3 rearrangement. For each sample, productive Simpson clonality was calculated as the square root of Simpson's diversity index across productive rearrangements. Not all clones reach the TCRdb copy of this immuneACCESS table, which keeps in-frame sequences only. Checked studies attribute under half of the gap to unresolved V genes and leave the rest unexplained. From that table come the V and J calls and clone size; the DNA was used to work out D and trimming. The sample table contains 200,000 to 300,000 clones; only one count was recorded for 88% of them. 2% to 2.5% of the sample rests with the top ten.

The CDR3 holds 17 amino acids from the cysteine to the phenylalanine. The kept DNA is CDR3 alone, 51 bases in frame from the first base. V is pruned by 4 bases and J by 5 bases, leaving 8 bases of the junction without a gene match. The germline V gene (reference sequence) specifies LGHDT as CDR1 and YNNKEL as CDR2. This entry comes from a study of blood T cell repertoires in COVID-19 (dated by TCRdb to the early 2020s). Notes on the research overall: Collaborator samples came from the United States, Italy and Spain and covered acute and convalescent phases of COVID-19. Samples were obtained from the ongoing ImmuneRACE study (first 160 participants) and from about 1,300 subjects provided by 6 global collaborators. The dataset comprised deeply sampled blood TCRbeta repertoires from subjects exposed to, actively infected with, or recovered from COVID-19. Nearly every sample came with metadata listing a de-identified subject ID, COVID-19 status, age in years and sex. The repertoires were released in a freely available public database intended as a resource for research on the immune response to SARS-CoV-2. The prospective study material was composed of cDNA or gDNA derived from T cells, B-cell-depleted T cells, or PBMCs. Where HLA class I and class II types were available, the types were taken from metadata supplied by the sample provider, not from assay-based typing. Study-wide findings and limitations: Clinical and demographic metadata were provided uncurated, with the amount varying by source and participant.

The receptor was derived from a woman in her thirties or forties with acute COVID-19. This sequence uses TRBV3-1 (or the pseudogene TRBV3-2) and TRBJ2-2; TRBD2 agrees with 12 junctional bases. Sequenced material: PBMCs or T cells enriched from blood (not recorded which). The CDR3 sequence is CASSLLAGGSSTGELFF. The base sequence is TGTGCCAGCAGCCTTCTAGCGGGGGGGTCATCGACCGGGGAGCTGTTTTTT.